These 16 T cell receptor beta chains were sequenced from one sample in a study of vaccination and CD4 T cells after COVID-19. Cultured CD4+ T-cell DNA underwent Oncomine TCR Beta short-read sequencing. TCRdb re-called the PCR reads through MiXCR, storing one row per CDR3 protein. The sample lists some 10,000 distinct CDR3 sequences, about 66% seen once, with over 20% in the top ten. Which antigens these TCRs recognize remains unknown. As for treatment: approximately nine-day PBMC culture with coronavirus spike peptide pools or control peptides (ViraFEST assay). The sequenced material came from CD4+ T cells from blood, cultured in vitro. These receptor sequences come from a human donor who had recovered from COVID-19.

This clonotype was counted a few times. This chain connects TRBV7-9 to TRBJ1-5; D is perhaps TRBD1 (5 bases). This CDR3 is built from 15 residues. V lost 5 bases and J 4 bases, leaving 15 bases between the germline ends. From germline, CDR1 is SEHNR and CDR2 FQNEAQ (reference sequence). The CDR3 DNA follows: TGTGCCAGCAGCCCCCGGGGGGATACTAATCAGCCCCAGCATTTT. Translated, it gives CASSPRGDTNQPQHF.

This clonotype came up a few times. The chain combines TRBV6-1 with TRBJ1-2; 8 bases line up with TRBD1. The CDR3 sequence is 14 residues long. J lost 3 bases, V lost 5 bases, and 5 bases had no gene match. CDR1 is MNHNS, CDR2 SASEGT, per germline. The CDR3 nucleotides are TGTGCCAGCAGTACCGGACAGGGCTACTATGGCTACACCTTC. Protein sequence: CASSTGQGYYGYTF.

CDR3 region: CATSRDRQLSTNEKLFF. In nucleotides, the CDR3 is TGTGCCACCAGCAGAGATAGGCAGCTTTCAACTAATGAAAAACTGTTTTTT. The J gene is TRBJ1-4, the V gene TRBV15; no definite D call. V lost 0 bases, J lost 0 bases, and 11 bases lay in between. There are 17 residues in the CDR3. Germline CDR1 is LNHNV and CDR2 is YYDKDF (reference sequence).

CDR3 DNA sequence: TGTGCCAGCAGTCAAAAGACCGGGGGCTTGAGGACTGAAGCTTTCTTT. Translating gives CASSQKTGGLRTEAFF. This chain connects TRBV28 to TRBJ1-1; the D gene is possibly TRBD1 (6 bases). Between the trimmed V and J ends, which lost 5 bases and 5 bases, there was a span of 21 bases. Germline loops: CDR1 MDHEN, CDR2 SYDVKM. The CDR3 covers 16 residues.

V and J are TRBV25-1 and TRBJ1-1; possible D gene TRBD1, 5 bases. The germline V gene has CDR1 MGHDK and CDR2 SYGVNS. The CDR3 covers 15 residues. The V end lost 5 bases, the J end lost 5 bases, and 18 bases lay between the germline ends. CDR3 DNA: TGTGCCAGCAGTAGCCTCCAGGGTTATGGGACTGAAGCTTTCTTT. This codes for CASSSLQGYGTEAFF.

This chain joins TRBV7-2 and TRBJ1-1; D perhaps matches TRBD1 (5 bases). Germline V CDR1 and CDR2: SGHTA, FQGNSA. The V and J ends lost 2 bases and 5 bases respectively, with 18 bases between them. The CDR3 extends over 16 amino acids. For the CDR3, the DNA is TGTGCCAGCAGCTTATTTGAGGGGCCCTACGGGACTGAAGCTTTCTTT. As protein: CASSLFEGPYGTEAFF.

The chain joins TRBV5-1 to TRBJ1-5, with D possibly being TRBD1 (5 bases). CDR1 and CDR2 (germline): SGHRS, YFSETQ. Trimming pared 1 base from V and 0 bases from J, leaving 8 bases between. This CDR3 is built from 15 residues. This CDR3 reads CASSLRGDSNQPQHF. In nucleotides, the CDR3 is TGCGCCAGCAGCTTGAGGGGTGATAGCAATCAGCCCCAGCATTTT.

The chain has TRBV10-1 and TRBJ1-2; D gene uncertain. V was shortened by 3 bases and J by 2 bases, with 22 bases between the two germline ends. CDR1 and CDR2 (germline): WNHNN, SYGVQD (reference sequence). There are 18 residues in the CDR3. This CDR3 is CASSDRESKPEANYGYTF. CDR3 nucleotides: TGCGCCAGCAGTGATCGGGAGAGCAAACCTGAGGCGAACTATGGCTACACCTTC.

With respect to this clonotype: One junction end does not reproduce the germline sequence, and a read error may be involved. This rearrangement joins TRBV6-4 to TRBJ1-2; 7 bases agree with TRBD1. Germline values: CDR1 MRHNA, CDR2 SNTAGT. The CDR3 loop spans 13 amino acids. CDR3 amino acids: CASSERGGVSLSF. Written as DNA, the CDR3 is TGTGCCAGCAGTGAGCGAGGGGGCGTATCCTTATCTTTC.

This clonotype was counted only a few times. The gene calls are TRBV6-2 or TRBV6-3 and TRBJ1-5; possible D gene TRBD1, 5 bases. Germline CDR1 is MNHEY and CDR2 is SVGEGT. V lost 6 bases, J lost 0 bases, and 18 bases lay in between. CDR3 length equals 17 residues. The CDR3 spells CASRPLRGGYSNQPQHF. As DNA, the CDR3 is TGTGCCAGCAGACCCCTCCGCGGGGGTTATAGCAATCAGCCCCAGCATTTT.

This clonotype was detected only once. This chain uses TRBV2 with TRBJ2-1; D may match TRBD1 or TRBD2 (5 bases each). The V gene lost 5 bases and the J gene lost 5 bases, with 19 bases spanning the gap. Per germline, CDR1 SNHLY and CDR2 FYNNEI. The CDR3 sequence is 16 residues long. CDR3 nucleotide sequence: TGTGCCAGCAGTACTCGCAGAGGGACGACCCACAATGAGCAGTTCTTC. Translation gives CASSTRRGTTHNEQFF.

This sequence joins TRBV11-2 and TRBJ1-2; D is ambiguous. Trimming took off 5 bases at V and 11 bases at J, with 3 bases between the two ends. The CDR3 runs to 8 residues. CDR1 SGHAT and CDR2 FQNNGV come from the germline V gene. In DNA form, the CDR3 reads TGTGCCAGCAGCCAATACACCTTC. Its protein product is CASSQYTF.

This clonotype was detected a few times. This CDR3 is CASNGRLSNQPQHF. The CDR3 DNA reads as TGTGCCAGCAACGGCAGGTTGAGCAATCAGCCCCAGCATTTT. This rearrangement joins TRBV6-1 to TRBJ1-5; D gene unclear. CDR1 and CDR2 (germline): MNHNS, SASEGT. This CDR3 contains 14 residues. With 7 bases removed from V and 1 base from J, the gap between germline ends came to 11 bases.

This sequence joins TRBV12-3 or TRBV12-4 and TRBJ1-1, with D possibly matching TRBD1 (5 bases). This CDR3 has 12 amino acids. V lost 4 bases, J lost 8 bases, and 11 bases lay in between. The CDR3 sequence: CASSYQGVEAFF. The DNA of the CDR3 is TGTGCCAGCAGTTACCAGGGTGTAGAAGCTTTCTTT.

This chain uses TRBV5-4 with TRBJ1-2; D not resolved. Trimming pared 6 bases from V and 4 bases from J, leaving 16 bases between. Germline lookup yields CDR1 SGHNT and CDR2 YYREEE (reference sequence). The CDR3 runs to 14 residues. The CDR3 DNA reads as TGTGCCAGCACCGACGAGGGTGCCTCCTATGGCTACACCTTC. Translated: CASTDEGASYGYTF.

The gene calls are TRBV19 and TRBJ1-2, with 7 bases matching TRBD1. CDR1 is LNHDA and CDR2 is SQIVND in the germline V gene (reference sequence). This CDR3 region has 15 residues. The V and J ends lost 4 bases and 2 bases, in that order; junction bases with no gene match: 7. The CDR3 sequence is CASSRGQQLNYGYTF. DNA for the CDR3: TGTGCCAGTAGTAGGGGACAGCAATTAAACTATGGCTACACCTTC. The full variable domain, with the rest looked up from reference TRBV19 and TRBJ1-2, is DGGITQSPKYLFRKEGQNVTLSCEQNLNHDAMYWYRQDPGQGLRLIYYSQIVNDFQKGDIAEGYSVSREKKESFPLTVTSAQKNPTAFYLCASSRGQQLNYGYTFGSGTRLTVV.